This TCR beta chain emerged from a study of cytomegalovirus exposure and HLA in healthy donors. Study-level background: As released early, the data held 85 million to 95 million unique TCRs from HLA-typed donors. Study-level findings and limits: Accurate HLA-A and HLA-B prediction from TCR beta sequences was reported for most subjects. Listed as cytomegalovirus-associated were more than 150 TCR beta chains.

Concerning this clone: Its antigen is still unknown.

The primer mix had 60 Vbeta and 13 Jbeta primers. Clones were read by immunoSEQ multiplex PCR, and TCRdb kept only the in-frame ones, dropping some. Of roughly 150,000 clones listed, approximately 81% are singletons. The clonotype originates from a boy aged 2 to 9 in good health and CMV-seronegative. Sequenced input: PBMCs.

In nucleotides, the CDR3 is TGTGCCAGCAGCGTAGGTAGCGGGGGGTACGAGCAGTACTTC. Protein: CASSVGSGGYEQYF. This rearrangement joins TRBV9 to TRBJ2-7; 10 bases are a match to TRBD2. Germline CDR1 reads SGDLS; CDR2 reads YYNGEE. This CDR3 contains 14 residues. The ends lost 0 bases at V and 4 bases at J; junction bases unmatched: 1.